The 3 T cell receptor beta chains listed next were all sequenced from one sample in a study of human T cells and chemical hapten exposure. Using its own MiXCR run on the RACE reads, TCRdb lists one record per CDR3 protein. This table holds about 87,000 distinct CDR3 sequences, 9.6% found once. Described time point: pre-sensitization, week 0. The treatment here: therapeutic diphenylcyclopropenone sensitization with weekly scalp DPC. Sequenced material: whole blood, taken in connection with sensitization to the hapten diphenylcyclopropenone (DPC). The receptors derive from a middle-aged woman with alopecia areata. Some clones in this sample may be carry-over from other donors' samples.

The rearrangement uses TRBV27 and TRBJ2-3; 10 positions match TRBD1. From germline, CDR1 is MNHEY and CDR2 SMNVEV (reference sequence). V lost 7 bases to trimming and J lost 4 bases; unmatched junction nucleotides: 5. This CDR3 has 14 residues. The CDR3 loop is CASTRGTGADTQYF. The CDR3 nucleotides are TGTGCCAGCACCAGGGGGACAGGGGCAGATACGCAGTATTTT.

V usage is TRBV7-9 and J usage is TRBJ1-1; 12 bases map to TRBD1. V shed 1 base, J shed 5 bases, and the junction held 8 bases outside the gene matches. Per the germline V gene, CDR1 is SEHNR and CDR2 is FQNEAQ (reference sequence). The CDR3 extends over 17 amino acids. The DNA for the CDR3 is TGTGCCAGCAGCTTAGGAGGGACAGGGGGCAGGTGGACTGAAGCTTTCTTT. Residues: CASSLGGTGGRWTEAFF.

The chain recombines TRBV3-1 with TRBJ2-1, with TRBD2 matching 11 bases. The J segment lost 1 base and the V segment lost 1 base, leaving 9 bases of the junction unmatched. There are 19 residues in the CDR3. Germline V lookup: CDR1 LGHDT, CDR2 YNNKEL (reference sequence). The CDR3 reads CASSQGLSGGAVSYNEQFF. CDR3 nucleotide sequence: TGTGCCAGCAGCCAAGGTCTTAGCGGGGGGGCTGTTTCCTACAATGAGCAGTTCTTC.